This T cell receptor (beta chain) emerged from a study of identical twins. A remark on this clonotype: Its target is unknown.

Germline values: CDR1 LGHNA, CDR2 YNFKEQ. The trim removed 4 bases at V and 7 bases at J, leaving 7 bases unmatched. The CDR3 totals 14 residues. One entry per CDR3 protein results from TCRdb running MiXCR on the 5' RACE reads. The table includes 500,000 to 550,000 distinct CDR3 sequences, 20% to 25% detected once. General study results and limits: Weaker excess twin sharing was observed in beta out-of-frame sequences.

This same sample was also part of a study on T cells expressing NK-cell markers. As reported in that work: What remained unclear was the HCMV specificity of expanded NKG2C+ T cell clones.

The TCR was taken from a woman between 18 and 29 years old in good health. The chain joins TRBV4-2 to TRBJ1-1, with 9 positions matching TRBD1. The sample consisted of CD4+ T cells sorted from blood. The CDR3 bases are TGTGCCAGCAGCCTGACAGGGGGAAACGGTGAAGCTTTCTTT. Its protein is CASSLTGGNGEAFF.